The entry below gives a single TCR beta chain sequence along with its context. These data belong to a study of T-cell reconstitution after alpha-beta-depleted transplantation in children. CDR1 is LGHDT and CDR2 is YNNKEL in the germline V gene (reference sequence). This CDR3 comprises 16 residues. V was clipped by 7 bases and J by 0 bases; unmatched bases: 9. Preparation of the TCRbeta library was carried out with unique molecular identifiers. MiXCR, run by TCRdb on the PCR reads, gives a single entry per CDR3 protein. The repertoire includes roughly 790,000 distinct CDR3 sequences, 16% of them detected once, and roughly 4.8% sits in the top ten.

The chain links TRBV3-1 to TRBJ1-3, with 7 bases matching TRBD1. The material sequenced was PBMCs, mostly from graft donor cells, taken 360 days after TCRalphabeta/CD19-depleted stem cell transplant. The sequence derives from a male patient between 5 and 17 years old who had a stem cell transplant for acute lymphoblastic leukemia, so the T cells may come from the graft donor. This CDR3 is CASTRGTATSGNTIYF. The CDR3 coding sequence is TGTGCCAGCACACGCGGGACAGCCACCTCTGGAAACACCATATATTTT.